The rows below give T cell receptor beta chains drawn from one sample of a study of beta chain features in type 1 diabetes. This table comes from immunoSEQ multiplex PCR, and its TCRdb copy is limited to in-frame clones, with some not included. The sample shows 120,000 to 150,000 clones, around 50% of them seen only once. The sample consisted of Tregs from blood. Every receptor here comes from a man between 18 and 35 years old in good health. CDR3s include the opening cysteine and the closing phenylalanine or tryptophan. Each record gives: CDR3 length, V gene, J gene, D gene, clone size, CDR3 DNA, CDR3 protein. D genes are given only for firm matches. Clone size is not always given. Where it is, it says once, few, many or a class for expanded clones.

CDR3 length: 13
V gene: TRBV5-4
J gene: TRBJ2-3
D gene: -
clone size: few
CDR3 DNA: TGTGCCAGCAGCTTGGGGCTGACAGATACGCAGTATTTT
CDR3 protein: CASSLGLTDTQYF

CDR3 length: 15
V gene: TRBV23-1
J gene: TRBJ1-2
D gene: TRBD1
clone size: few
CDR3 DNA: TGCGCCAGCAATCAACCGACAGGGGGCTATTATGGCTACACCTTC
CDR3 protein: CASNQPTGGYYGYTF

CDR3 length: 13
V gene: TRBV29-1
J gene: TRBJ2-2
D gene: -
clone size: -
CDR3 DNA: TGCAGCGTCCCGGGACTCACCCCCGGGGAGCTGTTTTTT
CDR3 protein: CSVPGLTPGELFF

CDR3 length: 14
V gene: TRBV6-5
J gene: TRBJ1-4
D gene: -
clone size: few
CDR3 DNA: TGTGCCAGCAGACGGGGGGCAACTAATGAAAAACTGTTTTTT
CDR3 protein: CASRRGATNEKLFF

CDR3 length: 17
V gene: TRBV4-3
J gene: TRBJ2-3
D gene: TRBD2
clone size: -
CDR3 DNA: TGCGCCAGCAGCCAGTCTCGGGGGGACCTAGTCACAGATACGCAGTATTTT
CDR3 protein: CASSQSRGDLVTDTQYF

CDR3 length: 15
V gene: TRBV19
J gene: TRBJ1-5
D gene: -
clone size: -
CDR3 DNA: TGTGCCAGTAGTGCCCAGGGGTATAGCAATCAGCCCCAGCATTTT
CDR3 protein: CASSAQGYSNQPQHF

CDR3 length: 14
V gene: TRBV7-3
J gene: TRBJ2-3
D gene: TRBD2
clone size: -
CDR3 DNA: TGTGCCAGCAGCTTACTAGCGGGAGTGGATACGCAGTATTTT
CDR3 protein: CASSLLAGVDTQYF

CDR3 length: 13
V gene: TRBV9
J gene: TRBJ2-7
D gene: -
clone size: -
CDR3 DNA: TGTGCCAGCAGCGCCCAGACTAGTACCGAGCAGTACTTC
CDR3 protein: CASSAQTSTEQYF

CDR3 length: 14
V gene: TRBV19
J gene: TRBJ2-2
D gene: TRBD1
clone size: -
CDR3 DNA: TGTGCCAGTAGTCCGGGACAGGGGTACGGGGAGCTGTTTTTT
CDR3 protein: CASSPGQGYGELFF

CDR3 length: 15
V gene: TRBV28
J gene: TRBJ1-6
D gene: -
clone size: few
CDR3 DNA: TGTGCCAGCAGACTGGCCACGGCGGGATATTCACCCCTCCACTTT
CDR3 protein: CASRLATAGYSPLHF

CDR3 length: 14
V gene: TRBV10-3
J gene: TRBJ1-1
D gene: -
clone size: few
CDR3 DNA: TGTGCCATCAGTGAGGGCAGGGTTGGCACTGAAGCTTTCTTT
CDR3 protein: CAISEGRVGTEAFF

CDR3 length: 17
V gene: TRBV7-9
J gene: TRBJ1-4
D gene: TRBD1
clone size: few
CDR3 DNA: TGTGCCAGCAGCTTAGCGCTGAAGGGGGCAGCTAATGAAAAACTGTTTTTT
CDR3 protein: CASSLALKGAANEKLFF

CDR3 length: 13
V gene: TRBV29-1
J gene: TRBJ1-4
D gene: TRBD1
clone size: few
CDR3 DNA: TGCAGCGTCGGCGGACAGGGTGTAGAAAAACTGTTTTTT
CDR3 protein: CSVGGQGVEKLFF

CDR3 length: 15
V gene: TRBV7-6
J gene: TRBJ2-5
D gene: TRBD1
clone size: -
CDR3 DNA: TGTGCCAGCAGCCTAACAGGGGGTAGACAAGAGACCCAGTACTTC
CDR3 protein: CASSLTGGRQETQYF

CDR3 length: 16
V gene: TRBV7-2
J gene: TRBJ2-1
D gene: TRBD2
clone size: -
CDR3 DNA: TGTGCCAGCAGCCCGCGGGGGGCGAGCTCCTACAATGAGCAGTTCTTC
CDR3 protein: CASSPRGASSYNEQFF

CDR3 length: 13
V gene: TRBV7-2
J gene: TRBJ1-1
D gene: -
clone size: many
CDR3 DNA: TGTGCCAGCAGCTCCCTTTTAAACACTGAAGCTTTCTTT
CDR3 protein: CASSSLLNTEAFF

CDR3 length: 16
V gene: TRBV9
J gene: TRBJ2-3
D gene: TRBD2
clone size: -
CDR3 DNA: TGTGCCAGCAGCGTAGCGGCGGGGGGGCCGGCAGATACGCAGTATTTT
CDR3 protein: CASSVAAGGPADTQYF

CDR3 length: 15
V gene: TRBV25-1
J gene: TRBJ2-3
D gene: -
clone size: once
CDR3 DNA: TGTGCCAGCAGGGGAGGGGGGGCCGGGACAGATACGCAGTATTTT
CDR3 protein: CASRGGGAGTDTQYF

CDR3 length: 22
V gene: TRBV12-2
J gene: TRBJ2-6
D gene: -
clone size: -
CDR3 DNA: TGTGCAAGTCGCTTAGTTTTTTATGGTTGGACAGGGGAGGAAAACGGGGCCAACGTCCTGACTTTC
CDR3 protein: CASRLVFYGWTGEENGANVLTF

CDR3 length: 14
V gene: TRBV27
J gene: TRBJ1-4
D gene: -
clone size: -
CDR3 DNA: TGTGCCAGCAGGGGCCTACAGGGAAGGGAAAAACTGTTTTTT
CDR3 protein: CASRGLQGREKLFF

CDR3 length: 13
V gene: TRBV10-2
J gene: TRBJ1-1
D gene: -
clone size: -
CDR3 DNA: TGCGCCAGCAAGGTGCAGAGGGACACTGAAGCTTTCTTT
CDR3 protein: CASKVQRDTEAFF

CDR3 length: 12
V gene: TRBV2
J gene: TRBJ1-2
D gene: TRBD1
clone size: few
CDR3 DNA: TGTGCCAGCAGCGGGACAGGGAATGGCTACACCTTC
CDR3 protein: CASSGTGNGYTF

CDR3 length: 12
V gene: TRBV7-6
J gene: TRBJ1-1
D gene: TRBD1
clone size: few
CDR3 DNA: TGTGCCAGCAGCTCCTTACAGGGGGGTACTTTCTTT
CDR3 protein: CASSSLQGGTFF

CDR3 length: 12
V gene: TRBV19
J gene: TRBJ1-1
D gene: -
clone size: -
CDR3 DNA: TGTGCCAGTAATCGACAGTACACTGAAGCTTTCTTT
CDR3 protein: CASNRQYTEAFF

CDR3 length: 11
V gene: TRBV5-1
J gene: TRBJ2-2
D gene: -
clone size: -
CDR3 DNA: TGCGCCAGCAGCTTCGCCGGGGAGCTGTTTTTT
CDR3 protein: CASSFAGELFF

CDR3 length: 14
V gene: TRBV11-1
J gene: TRBJ2-7
D gene: -
clone size: -
CDR3 DNA: TGTGCCAGCAGCCGGGTGGAGGGTAGCGACGAGCAGTACTTC
CDR3 protein: CASSRVEGSDEQYF

CDR3 length: 13
V gene: TRBV29-1
J gene: TRBJ1-1
D gene: TRBD1
clone size: few
CDR3 DNA: TGCAGCGTTGGATTCGCAGGGGGTACTGAAGCTTTCTTT
CDR3 protein: CSVGFAGGTEAFF

CDR3 length: 15
V gene: TRBV5-4
J gene: TRBJ2-7
D gene: TRBD1
clone size: -
CDR3 DNA: TGTGCCAGCAGCTGGGGACAGGGGAGCGTAGGCGAGCAGTACTTC
CDR3 protein: CASSWGQGSVGEQYF

CDR3 length: 15
V gene: TRBV6-5
J gene: TRBJ2-1
D gene: TRBD1
clone size: few
CDR3 DNA: TGTGCCAGCAGGGACCCCGGGACAGGGGTCAATGAGCAGTTCTTC
CDR3 protein: CASRDPGTGVNEQFF

CDR3 length: 13
V gene: TRBV27
J gene: TRBJ2-4
D gene: TRBD2
clone size: few
CDR3 DNA: TGTGCCAGCAGTCCGGGGGGACAAAACATTCAGTACTTC
CDR3 protein: CASSPGGQNIQYF

CDR3 length: 14
V gene: TRBV29-1
J gene: TRBJ2-1
D gene: TRBD2
clone size: -
CDR3 DNA: TGCAGCGTTGCGAGCGGGGGAGACTCCTATGAGCAGTTCTTC
CDR3 protein: CSVASGGDSYEQFF